These 7 T cell receptor beta chains share one sample of origin, sequenced in a study of siplizumab effects on memory and regulatory T cells. Method: immunoSEQ multiplex PCR; TCRdb's copy keeps in-frame clones and lacks some. The sample shows around 72,000 clones, roughly 89% of them seen only once. The sequenced sample consisted of CD8+ T cells sorted from blood. The receptors come from a human donor in good health.

The J gene is TRBJ2-7, the V gene TRBV5-1; D possibly uses TRBD1 or TRBD2 (5 bases each). CDR3 length: 15 residues. Trimming took 0 bases from V and 2 from J, leaving 12 bases between them. CDR1 is SGHRS, CDR2 YFSETQ, per germline. The CDR3 bases are TGCGCCAGCAGCTTGGAAGGGACGTTCGCCTACGAGCAGTACTTC. Translated, it gives CASSLEGTFAYEQYF.

The chain carries TRBV27 and TRBJ2-1, with D possibly TRBD2 on 5 matching bases. CDR1 and CDR2 (germline): MNHEY, SMNVEV (reference sequence). The CDR3 loop spans 16 amino acids. The V and J ends lost 2 bases and 4 bases respectively, with 15 bases between them. The CDR3 here is CASSLELGSSYNEQFF. CDR3 sequence (DNA): TGTGCCAGCAGTTTAGAATTAGGGAGTTCATACAATGAGCAGTTCTTC.

The chain joins TRBV7-6 to TRBJ2-2; D is possibly TRBD2 (7 bases). The CDR3 length is 16 residues. Trimming left V 0 bases short and J 5 bases short, with 13 bases between. Germline CDR1 SGHVS, CDR2 FNYEAQ. In DNA form, the CDR3 reads TGTGCCAGCAGCTTAGCCGGGGGGCGATGGACCGGGGAGCTGTTTTTT. This codes for CASSLAGGRWTGELFF.

The CDR3 sequence is CASGSHPMDRGLYNEQFF. The CDR3 DNA reads as TGTGCTAGTGGCTCCCATCCTATGGACAGGGGTTTATACAATGAGCAGTTCTTC. The chain uses TRBV12-5 and TRBJ2-1; 9 bases fit TRBD1. CDR1 is LGHNT and CDR2 is FRNRAP in the germline V gene. The CDR3 runs to 18 residues. Trimming cost V 6 bases and J 4 bases; bases outside gene matches: 16.

This clone showed up just once. The rearrangement joins TRBV4-2 to TRBJ2-3, with 13 positions matching TRBD2. V trimming: 4 bases; J trimming: 2 bases; junction bases outside the gene matches: 9. The CDR3 length is 18 residues. Germline V CDR1 and CDR2: LGHNA, YNFKEQ. The CDR3 coding sequence is TGTGCCAGCAGCCCCCGACTAGCGGGGGGTCCTTCCACAGATACGCAGTATTTT. Translated: CASSPRLAGGPSTDTQYF.

The chain couples TRBV7-9 to TRBJ2-5; 9 bases are a match to TRBD1. With V trimmed by 5 bases and J by 4 bases, 5 bases remained unmatched. The CDR3 runs 14 residues. Germline V gene lookup returns CDR1 SEHNR and CDR2 FQNEAQ (reference sequence). The DNA of the CDR3 is TGTGCCAGCAGCAACACAGGGGGCGCAGAGACCCAGTACTTC. As protein: CASSNTGGAETQYF.

The count of this clone is one. The germline gene is not matched at one end of the junction; a read error may be the cause. This specimen includes other DNA sequences encoding the same CDR3. This rearrangement joins TRBV4-1 to TRBJ1-4, with unresolved D. This CDR3 is built from 16 residues. Germline V gene sequence: CDR1 MGHRA, CDR2 YSYEKL. CDR3 DNA: TGCGCCAGCAGCCAAGTGGGCACCACAACTAATGAAAAATTGTTTTTT. This encodes CASSQVGTTTNEKLFF.